Each of the 22 T cell receptor beta chains below was sequenced from the same sample in a study of response to subunit inactivated influenza vaccine. TCRdb called the RT-PCR reads again in MiXCR, with one record for every CDR3 protein. The sample records roughly 500,000 distinct CDR3 sequences, 25% being singletons. Sequences were derived from CD4+ T cells sorted from PBMCs, sampled roughly 5 days after vaccination. These TCRs come from a man aged 45 to 65 who received an inactivated influenza vaccine.

This clonotype appeared many times. One end of the junction is discordant with germline, which a read error may explain. The V call is TRBV5-1, the J call TRBJ2-7; D possibly uses TRBD1 or TRBD2 (5 bases each). This CDR3 comprises 14 residues. CDR1 and CDR2 from the germline V gene are SGHRS and YFSETQ. CDR3 sequence: CASSSGTGTYEQYF. The CDR3 coding sequence is TGTGCCAGCAGCTCTGGGACGGGCACCTACGAGCAGTACTTC. The full variable domain, with the rest looked up from reference TRBV5-1 and TRBJ2-7, is KAGVTQTPRYLIKTRGQQVTLSCSPISGHRSVSWYQQTPGQGLQFLFEYFSETQRNKGNFPGRFSGRQFSNSRSEMNVSTLELGDSALYLCASSSGTGTYEQYFGPGTRLTVT.

This chain links TRBV29-1 with TRBJ2-2; D remains unclear. Germline CDR1 reads SQVTM; CDR2 reads ANQGSEA. Trimming took off 6 bases at V and 3 bases at J, with 5 bases between the two ends. The CDR3 spans 11 residues. CDR3 sequence: CSVSYTGELFF. The CDR3 DNA sequence: TGCAGCGTCTCCTACACCGGGGAGCTGTTTTTT.

This clonotype was seen more than once but under ten times. The rearrangement uses TRBV7-9 and TRBJ2-7; no clear D. Germline V CDR1 and CDR2: SEHNR, FQNEAQ (reference sequence). This CDR3 is built from 14 residues. The germline V and J ends were trimmed by 1 base and 6 bases, with 13 bases remaining between them. DNA for the CDR3: TGTGCCAGCAGCTTAGATGGTAGCTCCCTCGAGCAGTACTTC. Its translation: CASSLDGSSLEQYF.

This clonotype was seen a few times. This chain links TRBV10-3 with TRBJ2-7; TRBD1 might be the D (5 bases). The germline V gene has CDR1 ENHRY and CDR2 SYGVKD. The CDR3 contains 12 residues. V lost 6 bases to trimming and J lost 0 bases, with 6 bases between them. CDR3 sequence (DNA): TGTGCCATCAGGGACACCTCCTACGAGCAGTACTTC. Residues: CAIRDTSYEQYF.

The chain employs TRBV27 and TRBJ2-2; 7 bases map to TRBD2. This CDR3 is built from 15 residues. CDR1 MNHEY and CDR2 SMNVEV come from the germline V gene (reference sequence). Trimming took 10 bases from V and 2 from J; bases not matched to a gene: 10. This CDR3 reads CATSGRTLNTGELFF. CDR3 DNA: TGTGCCACCTCCGGGAGGACATTAAACACCGGGGAGCTGTTTTTT.

This clonotype was counted at least ten times. This sequence joins TRBV5-1 and TRBJ2-5; 11 bases map to TRBD2. Germline loops: CDR1 SGHRS, CDR2 YFSETQ. With V trimmed by 4 bases and J by 2 bases, 4 bases remained unmatched. CDR3 length: 15 residues. The CDR3 bases are TGCGCCAGCAGCCCGGGACTAGCGGTACAAGAGACCCAGTACTTC. It codes for CASSPGLAVQETQYF.

The V gene is TRBV29-1, the J gene TRBJ2-1; TRBD2 matches 9 bases. After removal of 1 base from V and 4 bases from J, the junction contained 8 bases not matched to a gene. This CDR3 region has 16 residues. Germline lookup yields CDR1 SQVTM and CDR2 ANQGSEA. The CDR3 protein is CSVEALAGFRYNEQFF. The CDR3 region has the DNA TGCAGCGTTGAAGCCCTAGCGGGATTTAGATACAATGAGCAGTTCTTC.

The gene calls are TRBV6-1 and TRBJ2-5; 8 nucleotides align to TRBD2. V was pared by 4 bases and J by 5 bases, with 12 bases of the junction left unmatched. Germline V gene lookup returns CDR1 MNHNS and CDR2 SASEGT. The CDR3 has 16 amino acids. CDR3 loop: CASSGAVSGTGETQYF. DNA of the CDR3: TGTGCCAGCAGTGGGGCGGTTAGCGGGACGGGGGAGACCCAGTACTTC.

This clonotype was observed a few times. The chain links TRBV5-1 to TRBJ2-3, with D hard to call. V was trimmed by 3 bases and J by 4 bases, leaving 9 bases between them. Germline CDR1 and CDR2: SGHRS and YFSETQ. CDR3 length equals 13 residues. The CDR3 DNA sequence: TGCGCCAGCAGCTCCCCGGACGCAGATACGCAGTATTTT. This codes for CASSSPDADTQYF.

CDR3: CASSIGQWGLFF. The CDR3 nucleotides are TGTGCCAGCAGTATTGGACAATGGGGGCTGTTCTTC. This chain uses TRBV12-3 or TRBV12-4 with TRBJ2-1, with D possibly being TRBD1 (6 bases). CDR3 size: 12 residues. Trimming removed 5 bases at V and 15 bases at J, with 17 bases between.

This clonotype has a handful of counts. CDR3 sequence reads: CASSLSHKGEKLFF. CDR3 in DNA: TGCGCCAGCAGCTTAAGCCACAAAGGCGAAAAACTGTTTTTT. The rearrangement uses TRBV5-1 and TRBJ1-4, with no clear D. The germline V gene encodes CDR1 SGHRS and CDR2 YFSETQ. The CDR3 has 14 amino acids. Trimming cost V 2 bases and J 8 bases, with 13 bases left between them.

The rearrangement links TRBV5-1 to TRBJ2-7; D call uncertain. V dropped 0 bases and J dropped 3 bases, with 13 bases sitting between them. The CDR3 is 15 residues long. CDR1 is SGHRS, CDR2 YFSETQ, per germline. CDR3 sequence reads: CASSLVGRLFYEQYF. The CDR3 DNA follows: TGCGCCAGCAGCTTGGTGGGCCGACTCTTCTACGAGCAGTACTTC.

This chain joins TRBV10-3 and TRBJ2-7; 9 bases align to TRBD1. Trimming cost V 0 bases and J 4 bases; bases outside gene matches: 1. The CDR3 totals 14 residues. The germline gives CDR1 ENHRY, CDR2 SYGVKD. The CDR3 DNA follows: TGTGCCATCAGTGAGTCAGGACAGGGGTACGAGCAGTACTTC. This codes for CAISESGQGYEQYF.

This clonotype showed up just a few times. The gene calls are TRBV4-3 and TRBJ2-1, with 16 bases that match TRBD2. J lost 4 bases, V lost 3 bases, and 6 bases had no gene match. The CDR3 is made up of 18 amino acids. In germline, CDR1 is LGHNA, CDR2 YSLEER. For the CDR3, the DNA is TGCGCCAGCAGCCAGGCGACGGGACTAGCGGGAGGGTACAATGAGCAGTTCTTC. Translated, it gives CASSQATGLAGGYNEQFF.

V gene TRBV28 combines with J gene TRBJ1-1; D is undetermined. Germline V CDR1 and CDR2: MDHEN, SYDVKM. The CDR3 runs to 14 residues. V lost 2 bases, J lost 2 bases, and 9 bases lay in between. The CDR3 protein is CASSLPRSNTEAFF. As DNA, the CDR3 is TGTGCCAGCAGTTTACCCAGGAGCAACACTGAAGCTTTCTTT.

About this clonotype itself: A read error is possible here, since a much larger clone lies one base away. The chain links TRBV12-3 or TRBV12-4 to TRBJ2-2; 9 nucleotides agree with TRBD1. The CDR3 consists of 15 residues. V lost 10 bases to trimming and J lost 2 bases; unmatched junction nucleotides: 8. CDR3 amino acids: CANLVGQGNTGELFF. CDR3 nucleotide sequence: TGTGCCAACCTTGTGGGACAGGGAAACACCGGGGAGCTGTTTTTT.

The genes are TRBV7-9 and TRBJ2-1; D is undetermined. The CDR3 length is 14 residues. V lost 5 bases and J lost 3, with 11 bases in between. The germline CDR1 and CDR2 sequences are SEHNR and FQNEAQ (reference sequence). CDR3 nucleotides: TGTGCCAGCAGCGGTGTTGGGATCTACAATGAGCAGTTCTTC. Translation gives CASSGVGIYNEQFF.

The chain links TRBV24-1 to TRBJ2-1; TRBD2 agrees at 11 bases. Trimming removed 4 bases from V and 1 base from J; junction bases left unmatched: 8. Germline assignment: CDR1 KGHDR and CDR2 SFDVKD. The CDR3 totals 18 residues. CDR3 residues: CATSDLSSGGSSYNEQFF. In nucleotides, the CDR3 is TGTGCCACCAGTGACCTTTCTAGCGGGGGGTCATCCTACAATGAGCAGTTCTTC.

This clonotype was seen a handful of times. The chain couples TRBV18 to TRBJ2-7; possibly TRBD2 for D (6 bases). The V end was cut by 2 bases, the J end by 6 bases, with 14 bases between. Germline V gives CDR1 KGHSH, CDR2 LQKENI. This CDR3 contains 14 residues. The CDR3 region has the DNA TGTGCCAGCTCACCATTGAGTAGCGGCGTCGAGCAGTACTTC. Its protein product is CASSPLSSGVEQYF.

This clonotype was observed a few times. This chain connects TRBV5-1 to TRBJ2-7, with TRBD2 as a possible D gene (6 bases). Germline V gives CDR1 SGHRS, CDR2 YFSETQ. The V end was cut by 3 bases, the J end by 4 bases, with 14 bases between. The CDR3 covers 14 residues. The CDR3 DNA reads TGCGCCAGCAGCTGGGGATGGGACTCATACGAGCAGTACTTC. It specifies CASSWGWDSYEQYF.

V is TRBV20-1 and J is TRBJ2-7; 7 bases map to TRBD2. J gave up 5 bases and V 0 bases, and 10 bases lay outside the gene matches. Germline V lookup: CDR1 DFQATT, CDR2 SNEGSKA (reference sequence). The CDR3 totals 15 residues. The CDR3 region has the DNA TGCAGTGCTAGAGATGGGGGAGGGCCGATTAACGAGCAGTACTTC. Amino acid sequence: CSARDGGGPINEQYF.

This clonotype was observed a few times. The rearrangement links TRBV7-2 to TRBJ2-4, with TRBD2 matching over 11 bases. V trimming: 5 bases; J trimming: 0 bases; junction bases outside the gene matches: 6. This CDR3 has 17 residues. Germline V gene data show CDR1 as SGHTA and CDR2 as FQGNSA. CDR3 in amino acids: CASSPGLAVIAKNIQYF. The CDR3 DNA reads TGTGCCAGCAGCCCGGGACTAGCGGTTATAGCCAAAAACATTCAGTACTTC. The variable domain in full, with the rest retrieved from reference TRBV7-2 and TRBJ2-4, is GAGVSQSPSNKVTEKGKDVELRCDPISGHTALYWYRQSLGQGLEFLIYFQGNSAPDKSGLPSDRFSAERTGGSVSTLTIQRTQQEDSAVYLCASSPGLAVIAKNIQYFGAGTRLSVL.